This T cell receptor beta chain was sequenced for a study of CD8+ T cells in alopecia areata. Study-wide background: Twice a day, 5 to 10 mg of oral tofacitinib was administered to treated patients.

Between the trimmed V and J ends, which lost 2 bases and 6 bases, there was a span of 10 bases. The germline V gene has CDR1 MNHNY and CDR2 SVGAGI (reference sequence). The CDR3 is 13 residues long. Broader study findings: Possibly because of HLA-related factors, TCR sharing was less clear across patients than in mice.

Sequencing templates came from extracted RNA that was reverse transcribed into cDNA. Measured with immunoSEQ multiplex PCR; TCRdb has only the in-frame clones, and not every one. The sample lists 200,000 or so clones, more than 45% seen once, with under 0.5% in the top ten. This clone was observed a few times. Its antigen is undetermined. The rearrangement links TRBV6-6 to TRBJ1-2, with D unclear. This sequence was found in a human donor with alopecia areata. The source was CD4+ T cells sorted from blood, collected at week 0. This CDR3 is CASSYQAKDGYTF. CDR3 bases: TGTGCCAGCAGTTACCAGGCAAAAGATGGCTACACCTTC.